This paragraph reports one T cell receptor (beta chain). The antigen is undetermined. Libraries were prepared by immunoSEQ multiplex PCR; TCRdb keeps only in-frame clonotypes and omits some of them. The sample yields some 100,000 clones, 90% seen once. This record belongs to a study of OX40 agonist ivuxolimab in advanced cancers. Study-wide results and caveats: Both blood CD4+ and CD8+ T cells showed clonal growth by week 6 at 0.1 to 3.0 mg/kg. Partly responding patients at 0.1-3.0 mg/kg showed some of the smallest clonal expansion.

J was trimmed by 4 bases and V by 5 bases; bases with no gene match: 5. The CDR3 loop spans 15 amino acids. Germline assignment: CDR1 MDHEN and CDR2 SYDVKM. The source is an adult with an advanced solid tumor such as melanoma, head and neck, liver or kidney cancer. The source material was CD4+ or CD8+ T cells sorted from blood, sampled in a trial of the OX40 agonist ivuxolimab. The chain recombines TRBV28 with TRBJ2-2, with 9 bases lining up with TRBD1. CDR3 sequence: CASSGRDRVTGELFF. As DNA, the CDR3 is TGTGCCAGCAGTGGCCGGGACAGGGTCACCGGGGAGCTGTTTTTT.